A single sample is the source of the 8 T cell receptor beta chains below, sequenced in a study of T-cell memory formation after mild COVID-19. TCRdb redid the calling of the 5' RACE reads with MiXCR, one entry per CDR3 protein. This table has tens of thousands of distinct CDR3 sequences, 6.1% appearing once. The sample taken for sequencing was PBMCs or a T cell subset sorted from them (not recorded which). Source of these receptors: an adult who had mild COVID-19 (a few samples of this study predate the infection). Cell type and time point are not known.

CDR3 nucleotides: TGCGCCAGCAGCCAAGATCGGCCAGGGGGATCCTACGAGCAGTACTTC. It translates to CASSQDRPGGSYEQYF. The chain joins TRBV4-3 to TRBJ2-7, with 7 nucleotides matching TRBD1. V trimming: 0 bases; J trimming: 1 base; junction bases outside the gene matches: 6. The CDR3 sequence is 16 residues long. The V gene's germline CDR1 is LGHNA and CDR2 YSLEER.

This clonotype was counted ten times or more. The V call is TRBV12-3 or TRBV12-4, the J call TRBJ2-3; 11 bases fit TRBD2. The V and J ends lost 6 bases and 1 base, in that order; junction bases with no gene match: 3. CDR3 size: 15 residues. CDR3 in amino acids: CASSRSGGGTDTQYF. Written as DNA, the CDR3 is TGTGCCAGCAGCCGTAGCGGGGGGGGCACAGATACGCAGTATTTT.

V and J are TRBV11-2 and TRBJ1-1; TRBD1 might be the D (5 bases). The CDR3 is 13 amino acids. CDR1 and CDR2 from the germline V gene are SGHAT and FQNNGV. V was shortened by 6 bases and J by 0 bases, with 8 bases between the two germline ends. The CDR3 loop is CASRSGLNTEAFF. CDR3 nucleotide sequence: TGTGCCAGCAGATCAGGGCTGAACACTGAAGCTTTCTTT. Looking up the rest from reference TRBV11-2 and TRBJ1-1 gives the full variable domain: EAGVAQSPRYKIIEKRQSVAFWCNPISGHATLYWYQQILGQGPKLLIQFQNNGVVDDSQLPKDRFSAERLKGVDSTLKIQPAKLEDSAVYLCASRSGLNTEAFFGQGTRLTVV.

This clonotype was observed at least ten times. V and J are TRBV12-3 or TRBV12-4 and TRBJ2-7, with D tentatively TRBD2 (6 bases). This CDR3 comprises 13 residues. The V and J ends lost 6 bases and 6 bases respectively, with 15 bases between them. In DNA, the CDR3 is TGTGCCAGCAGCCCCCGGCTAGCGTCCGAGCAGTACTTC. Its protein is CASSPRLASEQYF.

The chain combines TRBV4-1 with TRBJ1-2; D is unresolved. Looked up from germline, CDR1 is MGHRA and CDR2 is YSYEKL. The CDR3 spans 15 residues. Trimming pared 5 bases from V and 2 bases from J, leaving 15 bases between. As DNA, the CDR3 is TGCGCCAGCAGCGAGCCCTTTCTAGGGAACTATGGCTACACCTTC. It codes for CASSEPFLGNYGYTF.

This clonotype appeared many times. The chain links TRBV29-1 to TRBJ2-1, with TRBD2 identical over 16 bases. Germline V gene data show CDR1 as SQVTM and CDR2 as ANQGSEA. The CDR3 totals 14 residues. V gave up 6 bases and J gave up 8 bases; unmatched junction bases: 4. CDR3 in DNA: TGCAGCGTAGGGACTAGCGGGAGGGTAGATGAGCAGTTCTTC. This codes for CSVGTSGRVDEQFF.

The table lists this clonotype with many counts. The J gene is TRBJ2-7, the V gene TRBV10-3, with TRBD1 matching over 9 bases. The V segment lost 5 bases and the J segment 9 bases; nucleotides outside the gene matches: 8. The CDR3 totals 13 residues. In germline, CDR1 is ENHRY, CDR2 SYGVKD. CDR3 in amino acids: CAISYTGGAGQYF. The CDR3 coding sequence is TGTGCCATCAGTTATACAGGGGGCGCAGGGCAGTACTTC.

This sequence joins TRBV5-4 and TRBJ2-7; possible D gene TRBD1, 5 bases. Trimming shortened V by 0 bases and J by 6 bases, and 10 bases separated the two germline ends. The CDR3 has 13 amino acids. The germline V gene has CDR1 SGHNT and CDR2 YYREEE (reference sequence). CDR3 nucleotides: TGTGCCAGCAGCTTGGGACAGTTCGCCGAGCAGTACTTC. As protein: CASSLGQFAEQYF.